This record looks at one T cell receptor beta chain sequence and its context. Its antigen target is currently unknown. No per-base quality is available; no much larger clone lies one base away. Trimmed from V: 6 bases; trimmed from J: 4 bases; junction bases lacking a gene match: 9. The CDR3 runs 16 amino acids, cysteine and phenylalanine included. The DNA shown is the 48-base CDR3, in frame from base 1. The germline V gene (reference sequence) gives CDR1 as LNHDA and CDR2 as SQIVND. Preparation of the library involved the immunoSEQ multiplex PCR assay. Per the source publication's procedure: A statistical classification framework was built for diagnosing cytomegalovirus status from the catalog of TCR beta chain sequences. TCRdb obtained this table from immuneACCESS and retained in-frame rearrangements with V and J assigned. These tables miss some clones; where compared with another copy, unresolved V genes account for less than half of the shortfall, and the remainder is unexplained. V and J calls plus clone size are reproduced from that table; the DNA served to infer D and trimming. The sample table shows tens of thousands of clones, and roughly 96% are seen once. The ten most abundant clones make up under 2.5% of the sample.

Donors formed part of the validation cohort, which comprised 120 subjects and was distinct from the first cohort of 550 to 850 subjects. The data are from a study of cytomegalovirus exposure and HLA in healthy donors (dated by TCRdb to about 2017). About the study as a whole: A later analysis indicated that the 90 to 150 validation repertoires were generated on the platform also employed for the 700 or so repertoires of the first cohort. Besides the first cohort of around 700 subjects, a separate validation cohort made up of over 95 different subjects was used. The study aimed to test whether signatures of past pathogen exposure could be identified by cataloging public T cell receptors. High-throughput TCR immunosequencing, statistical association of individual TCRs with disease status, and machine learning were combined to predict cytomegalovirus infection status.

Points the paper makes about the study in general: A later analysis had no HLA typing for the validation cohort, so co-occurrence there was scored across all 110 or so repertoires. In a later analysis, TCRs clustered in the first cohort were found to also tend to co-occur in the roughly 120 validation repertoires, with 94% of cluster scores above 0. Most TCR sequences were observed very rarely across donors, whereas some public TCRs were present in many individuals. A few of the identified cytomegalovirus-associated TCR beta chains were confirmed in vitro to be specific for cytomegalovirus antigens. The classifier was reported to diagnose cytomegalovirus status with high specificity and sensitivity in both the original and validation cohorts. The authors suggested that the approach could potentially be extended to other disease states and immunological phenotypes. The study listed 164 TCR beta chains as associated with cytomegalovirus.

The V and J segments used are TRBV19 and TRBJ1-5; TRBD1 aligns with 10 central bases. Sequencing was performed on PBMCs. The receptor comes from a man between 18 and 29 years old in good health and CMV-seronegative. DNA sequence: TGTGCCAGTAGAAGAAGCCCGGGACAGGGGAATCAGCCCCAGCATTTT. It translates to CASRRSPGQGNQPQHF.